This TCR beta chain was profiled in a study of human thymus T cells. Profiled with immunoSEQ multiplex PCR; TCRdb holds only in-frame clones, not every one. The top ten hold 0.02% to 0.025% of the sample, which has 100,000 to 150,000 clones, around 94% seen once. This CDR3 spans 16 amino acids. Corrective heart surgery yielded resections, and these provided the thymus tissue. The chain uses TRBV7-5 and TRBJ1-5; the DNA was not compared with TRBD1, the D call given in the table. TRBV7-5 is a documented pseudogene. Sequencing was done on a sample of thymus tissue. The origin of this receptor is a boy under two years old with a congenital heart defect but otherwise immunologically healthy. The CDR3 DNA sequence: TGTGCCAGAAGCTTAGGTTACAGGGGTAGCAATCAGCCCCAGCATTTT. Translated: CARSLGYRGSNQPQHF.